These 8 T cell receptor beta chains came from one sample sequenced in a study of read filtering for tumor transcriptome and immune sequencing. This library used around 400 ng RNA and molecular barcoded adaptors spanning alpha/delta and beta/gamma chains. Via MiXCR, TCRdb re-called the reads, giving one row per CDR3 protein. The sample includes tens of thousands of distinct CDR3 sequences, nearly 20% seen only once; the top ten take roughly an eighth. Sequenced material: a population of CD138-negative cells sorted from bone marrow. The receptors were gathered from a donor at least 40 years old with multiple myeloma.

This clonotype was seen at least ten times. The chain joins TRBV12-3 or TRBV12-4 to TRBJ1-5; 11 bases agree with TRBD1. The CDR3 is 15 residues long. V was pared by 8 bases and J by 2 bases, with 5 bases of the junction left unmatched. CDR3: CASASGQGGNQPQHF. The DNA for the CDR3 is TGTGCCAGCGCTTCGGGACAGGGGGGCAATCAGCCCCAGCATTTT.

The genes are TRBV11-2 and TRBJ2-7; D may be TRBD1 (5 bases). Trimming left V 0 bases short and J 2 bases short, with 11 bases between. Germline V gene data show CDR1 as SGHAT and CDR2 as FQNNGV. This CDR3 has 15 amino acids. CDR3 nucleotide sequence: TGTGCCAGCAGCTTAGATATCGCAGGGACCTACGAGCAGTACTTC. Translation: CASSLDIAGTYEQYF.

In its sample, this clonotype was seen many times. This chain links TRBV5-1 with TRBJ2-1, with a tentative D call TRBD2 (5 bases). V lost 0 bases to trimming and J lost 3 bases, with 13 bases between them. CDR3 length equals 16 residues. Per germline, CDR1 SGHRS and CDR2 YFSETQ. The CDR3 protein is CASSLAVTEGYNEQFF. DNA of the CDR3: TGCGCCAGCAGCTTGGCCGTAACCGAGGGCTACAATGAGCAGTTCTTC.

In its sample, this clonotype was seen many times. The genes are TRBV5-1 and TRBJ2-3, with 8 bases aligning to TRBD2. Germline loops: CDR1 SGHRS, CDR2 YFSETQ. The CDR3 is 16 amino acids. The V and J ends lost 3 bases and 2 bases, in that order; junction bases with no gene match: 8. For the CDR3, the DNA is TGCGCCAGCAGCTCCCCTCCGCGGGGGGCCACAGATACGCAGTATTTT. Its translation is CASSSPPRGATDTQYF.

Concerning this clonotype itself: A far larger clone is one base from this, pointing to a likely read error. The final CDR3 position lacks the conserved phenylalanine or tryptophan, pointing to a likely read error. This chain uses TRBV11-2 with TRBJ2-4; no clear D gene. The V gene lost 4 bases and the J gene lost 2 bases, with 12 bases spanning the gap. Germline V lookup: CDR1 SGHAT, CDR2 FQNNGV. CDR3 length: 15 residues. The CDR3 protein is CASSSFSMSKNIQYL. CDR3 sequence (DNA): TGTGCCAGCAGCTCCTTTAGTATGTCCAAAAACATTCAGTACCTC.

This clonotype occurred many times. This sequence joins TRBV24-1 and TRBJ2-3; 7 bases align to TRBD2. This CDR3 has 14 residues. Looked up from germline, CDR1 is KGHDR and CDR2 is SFDVKD. After removal of 5 bases from V and 6 bases from J, the junction contained 7 bases not matched to a gene. The CDR3: CATSALDGRDTQYF. DNA for the CDR3: TGTGCCACCAGTGCCCTAGACGGGAGGGATACGCAGTATTTT.

Many counts were recorded for this clonotype. The CDR3, as DNA: TGTGCCAGCAGTGGACAGACAGGGGGCTCCGGGGAGCTGTTTTTT. This translates into CASSGQTGGSGELFF. The chain has TRBV6-1 and TRBJ2-2, with 10 bases lining up with TRBD1. V trimming: 4 bases; J trimming: 6 bases; junction bases outside the gene matches: 5. CDR3 length: 15 amino acids. Germline V gene data show CDR1 as MNHNS and CDR2 as SASEGT.

The chain employs TRBV20-1 and TRBJ1-4; 11 positions agree with TRBD1. With 5 bases clipped from V and 9 bases from J, the junction kept 2 bases outside the gene matches. The CDR3 has 12 amino acids. Germline V gene lookup returns CDR1 DFQATT and CDR2 SNEGSKA (reference sequence). The CDR3 DNA follows: TGCAGTGCTGCGGACAGGGGGCAAAAACTGTTTTTT. Its translation is CSAADRGQKLFF.